What follows are 26 T cell receptor beta chains derived from one specimen sequenced in a study of cytomegalovirus exposure and HLA in healthy donors. Researchers ran the PCR with 60 Vbeta and 13 Jbeta primers. Produced via immunoSEQ multiplex PCR; TCRdb's table is partial and in-frame only. This sample carries some 170,000 clones, 80% of them seen once, and the ten largest clones take roughly 10%. Sequencing input: PBMCs. These receptors originate from a man between 18 and 29 years old in good health and CMV-seropositive.

This chain uses TRBV6-5 with TRBJ2-7; the D gene is possibly TRBD1 (6 bases). The CDR3 spans 15 residues. The V gene lost 5 bases and the J gene lost 1 base, with 15 bases spanning the gap. The germline V gene has CDR1 MNHEY and CDR2 SVGAGI. CDR3 in DNA: TGTGCCAGCAGTCCGCGGACAGACATATCCTACGAGCAGTACTTC. It is translated as CASSPRTDISYEQYF.

This chain joins TRBV5-4 and TRBJ2-6; weak D call: TRBD1 (5 bases). The germline CDR1 and CDR2 sequences are SGHNT and YYREEE (reference sequence). The V and J ends lost 2 bases and 0 bases respectively, with 15 bases between them. CDR3 length equals 18 residues. The CDR3 DNA reads TGTGCCAGCAGCTTTGGTCTCCGACAGAGCTCTGGGGCCAACGTCCTGACTTTC. Residues: CASSFGLRQSSGANVLTF.

V and J are TRBV7-3 and TRBJ2-5, with TRBD1 matching over 8 bases. Germline trimming cut 5 bases from V and 4 bases from J; bases unmatched to any gene: 9. Germline-derived CDR1 and CDR2 are SGHTA and FQGTGA. This CDR3 is built from 15 residues. The CDR3 sequence is CASSRGTGKGETQYF. CDR3 coding DNA: TGTGCCAGCAGCAGGGGGACAGGCAAAGGAGAGACCCAGTACTTC.

J is TRBJ2-7 and V is TRBV4-3; no firm D call. From germline, CDR1 is LGHNA and CDR2 YSLEER. The CDR3 runs to 13 residues. V lost 0 bases, J lost 3 bases, and 6 bases lay in between. The CDR3 DNA is TGCGCCAGCAGCCAAGATGCCGGCTACGAGCAGTACTTC. Its translation: CASSQDAGYEQYF.

This clone appeared a single time. V and J are TRBV2 and TRBJ2-4; TRBD1 matches at 8 bases. Germline loops: CDR1 SNHLY, CDR2 FYNNEI. Losses at the gene ends were 6 bases for V and 6 bases for J; bases not matched to a gene: 10. CDR3 size: 15 residues. CDR3 DNA sequence: TGTGCCAGCAGACCAAACAGGGGGGCAGGAAACATTCAGTACTTC. It codes for CASRPNRGAGNIQYF.

The chain has TRBV11-2 and TRBJ2-1, with TRBD2 matching over 8 bases. CDR1 and CDR2 (germline): SGHAT, FQNNGV. CDR3 length: 15 residues. The V segment lost 0 bases and the J segment 4 bases; nucleotides outside the gene matches: 2. CDR3 sequence reads: CASSLEGLGYNEQFF. The CDR3 DNA sequence: TGTGCCAGCAGCTTAGAGGGACTAGGGTACAATGAGCAGTTCTTC.

This clone has a single count. The chain recombines TRBV11-2 with TRBJ1-1, with D unresolved. The CDR3 is 13 amino acids. V lost 0 bases to trimming and J lost 3 bases, with 5 bases between them. Germline values: CDR1 SGHAT, CDR2 FQNNGV. DNA of the CDR3: TGTGCCAGCAGCTTAGATATCGACACTGAAGCTTTCTTT. Protein sequence: CASSLDIDTEAFF.

The chain couples TRBV5-6 to TRBJ2-5; D possibly corresponds to TRBD2 (6 bases). The end of the DNA aligns better with TRBJ2-7, so the J call may be wrong. The germline gives CDR1 SGHDT, CDR2 YYEEEE. CDR3 size: 15 residues. CDR3 sequence: CASSFRGTSAYEQYF. Written as DNA, the CDR3 is TGTGCCAGCAGCTTCCGGGGGACCTCAGCCTACGAGCAGTACTTC.

This clone was seen only once. The chain uses TRBV15 and TRBJ2-7, with D maybe TRBD1 (6 bases). The CDR3 totals 16 residues. The germline V and J ends were trimmed by 4 bases and 4 bases, with 20 bases remaining between them. Germline lookup yields CDR1 LNHNV and CDR2 YYDKDF (reference sequence). CDR3 DNA: TGTGCCACCAGCAAACTGCCGGACAGTTCGGGTTACGAGCAGTACTTC. It codes for CATSKLPDSSGYEQYF.

This sequence joins TRBV7-9 and TRBJ2-6, with D possibly being TRBD1 (5 bases). The V gene lost 8 bases and the J gene lost 0 bases, with 8 bases spanning the gap. The CDR3 runs 14 residues. Germline V gene sequence: CDR1 SEHNR, CDR2 FQNEAQ (reference sequence). CDR3: CASHTGSGANVLTF. The CDR3 bases are TGTGCCAGCCACACAGGCTCTGGGGCCAACGTCCTGACTTTC. The full variable domain, completed using reference TRBV7-9 and TRBJ2-6, is DTGVSQNPRHKITKRGQNVTFRCDPISEHNRLYWYRQTLGQGPEFLTYFQNEAQLEKSRLLSDRFSAERPKGSFSTLEIQRTEQGDSAMYLCASHTGSGANVLTFGAGSRLTVL.

The V gene is TRBV15, the J gene TRBJ2-1; 10 bases align to TRBD1. CDR3 length: 15 residues. After removal of 2 bases from V and 6 bases from J, the junction contained 4 bases not matched to a gene. CDR1 LNHNV and CDR2 YYDKDF come from the germline V gene (reference sequence). This chain's CDR3 is CATSRSGQGSNEQFF. CDR3 DNA sequence: TGTGCCACCAGCAGATCGGGACAGGGGAGCAATGAGCAGTTCTTC.

The chain links TRBV6-1 to TRBJ2-2; 7 positions agree with TRBD2. The CDR3 covers 13 residues. The germline V gene has CDR1 MNHNS and CDR2 SASEGT. The junction had 6 bases not matched to a gene; V was cut back by 10 bases and J by 4 bases. The CDR3 is CAIHPGGTGELFF. The CDR3 coding sequence is TGTGCCATCCACCCGGGGGGCACCGGGGAGCTGTTTTTT.

This clone was counted only a few times. This chain links TRBV19 with TRBJ2-2; 10 bases line up with TRBD1. Germline assignment: CDR1 LNHDA and CDR2 SQIVND (reference sequence). CDR3 length: 14 residues. With V trimmed by 9 bases and J by 5 bases, 6 bases remained unmatched. The CDR3 is CASRDRGVTGELFF. CDR3 bases: TGTGCCAGCCGGGACAGGGGAGTTACCGGGGAGCTGTTTTTT.

The chain is built from TRBV6-5 and TRBJ2-1; 7 bases align to TRBD2. The germline gives CDR1 MNHEY, CDR2 SVGAGI. The J segment lost 6 bases and the V segment lost 7 bases, leaving 3 bases of the junction unmatched. This CDR3 is built from 12 residues. CDR3 amino acids: CASTGGGNEQFF. In nucleotides, the CDR3 is TGTGCCAGCACTGGGGGGGGCAATGAGCAGTTCTTC.

The gene calls are TRBV11-3 and TRBJ2-1; 10 nucleotides match TRBD1. This CDR3 has 15 amino acids. With V trimmed by 5 bases and J by 2 bases, 3 bases remained unmatched. CDR1 is SGHNT and CDR2 is YENEEA in the germline V gene. The CDR3: CASSRGQGAYNEQFF. The CDR3, as DNA: TGTGCCAGCAGCAGAGGACAGGGGGCCTACAATGAGCAGTTCTTC. Drawing the rest from reference TRBV11-3 and TRBJ2-1, the complete variable domain is EAGVVQSPRYKIIEKKQPVAFWCNPISGHNTLYWYLQNLGQGPELLIRYENEEAVDDSQLPKDRFSAERLKGVDSTLKIQPAELGDSAVYLCASSRGQGAYNEQFFGPGTRLTVL.

V and J are TRBV2 and TRBJ1-1, with 7 bases lining up with TRBD1. Per germline, CDR1 SNHLY and CDR2 FYNNEI. Trimming removed 6 bases from V and 3 bases from J; junction bases left unmatched: 1. This CDR3 is built from 12 residues. In DNA, the CDR3 is TGTGCCAGCAGCGACAGGGACACTGAAGCTTTCTTT. Protein sequence: CASSDRDTEAFF. Together with reference TRBV2 and TRBJ1-1, the CDR3 gives the full variable domain: EPEVTQTPSHQVTQMGQEVILRCVPISNHLYFYWYRQILGQKVEFLVSFYNNEISEKSEIFDDQFSVERPDGSNFTLKIRSTKLEDSAMYFCASSDRDTEAFFGQGTRLTVV.

The chain uses TRBV5-1 and TRBJ2-1; 12 bases agree with TRBD2. CDR1 and CDR2 (germline): SGHRS, YFSETQ. This CDR3 has 17 residues. V trimming: 6 bases; J trimming: 1 base; junction bases outside the gene matches: 8. The CDR3 DNA reads as TGCGCCAGCACCCCCGGACTAGCGGGGCCTTCCTACAATGAGCAGTTCTTC. Protein: CASTPGLAGPSYNEQFF. The variable domain in full, with the rest retrieved from reference TRBV5-1 and TRBJ2-1, is KAGVTQTPRYLIKTRGQQVTLSCSPISGHRSVSWYQQTPGQGLQFLFEYFSETQRNKGNFPGRFSGRQFSNSRSEMNVSTLELGDSALYLCASTPGLAGPSYNEQFFGPGTRLTVL.

The chain recombines TRBV19 with TRBJ2-1; TRBD2 matches at 11 bases. V shed 6 bases and J 0 bases; nucleotides not matched to a gene: 1. The CDR3 is 15 amino acids. The germline CDR1 and CDR2 sequences are LNHDA and SQIVND (reference sequence). The CDR3 DNA sequence: TGTGCCAGTAGGCTAGCGGGAGGCTCCTACAATGAGCAGTTCTTC. It yields the protein CASRLAGGSYNEQFF. The whole variable domain, filled in from reference TRBV19 and TRBJ2-1, reads DGGITQSPKYLFRKEGQNVTLSCEQNLNHDAMYWYRQDPGQGLRLIYYSQIVNDFQKGDIAEGYSVSREKKESFPLTVTSAQKNPTAFYLCASRLAGGSYNEQFFGPGTRLTVL.

The gene calls are TRBV27 and TRBJ1-5, with D perhaps TRBD1 (6 bases). Germline values: CDR1 MNHEY, CDR2 SMNVEV (reference sequence). V was shortened by 6 bases and J by 6 bases, with 15 bases between the two germline ends. CDR3 length: 14 amino acids. In nucleotides, the CDR3 is TGTGCCAGCAGAGTCGGGACATTCAGTCAGCCCCAGCATTTT. Translation gives CASRVGTFSQPQHF.

CDR3 in amino acids: CASSPVGGSLTDTQYF. Written as DNA, the CDR3 is TGTGCCAGCAGCCCGGTAGGGGGAAGCCTCACAGATACGCAGTATTTT. The chain joins TRBV14 to TRBJ2-3, with a tentative D call TRBD1 (6 bases). V was cut by 4 bases and J by 2 bases, with 16 bases left in between. The CDR3 has 16 amino acids. Germline V gene lookup returns CDR1 SGHDN and CDR2 FVKESK. The whole variable domain, filled in from reference TRBV14 and TRBJ2-3, reads EAGVTQFPSHSVIEKGQTVTLRCDPISGHDNLYWYRRVMGKEIKFLLHFVKESKQDESGMPNNRFLAERTGGTYSTLKVQPAELEDSGVYFCASSPVGGSLTDTQYFGPGTRLTVL.

Details on this clone: Other DNA sequences from this sample encode an identical CDR3 as well. This chain links TRBV10-3 with TRBJ2-7; 7 nucleotides line up with TRBD1. Germline V lookup: CDR1 ENHRY, CDR2 SYGVKD. There are 14 residues in the CDR3. The V gene end was trimmed by 5 bases and the J gene end by 1 base; junction bases not matched to a gene: 5. The CDR3 protein is CAISRDRGSYEQYF. The CDR3 DNA follows: TGTGCCATCAGTCGGGACAGAGGGTCCTACGAGCAGTACTTC.

The table lists this clone with a few counts. V gene TRBV14 combines with J gene TRBJ1-2, with D maybe TRBD1 (5 bases). Trimming removed 4 bases from V and 4 bases from J, with 16 bases in between. Germline V CDR1 and CDR2: SGHDN, FVKESK. This CDR3 region has 15 residues. The CDR3 bases are TGTGCCAGCAGCCTCGAGTCAGGGTTGGCCTATGGCTACACCTTC. Its protein is CASSLESGLAYGYTF.

This sequence joins TRBV18 and TRBJ1-6; 8 nucleotides align to TRBD1. The CDR3 loop spans 14 amino acids. V trimming: 3 bases; J trimming: 7 bases; junction bases outside the gene matches: 2. The V gene's germline CDR1 is KGHSH and CDR2 LQKENI. CDR3 protein: CASSPRQGNSPLHF. Written as DNA, the CDR3 is TGTGCCAGCTCACCCCGACAGGGGAATTCACCCCTCCACTTT.

The rearrangement links TRBV7-3 to TRBJ2-6, with D perhaps matching TRBD1 (5 bases). CDR3 length: 17 residues. Trimming removed 5 bases from V and 4 bases from J, with 18 bases in between. Germline CDR1 reads SGHTA; CDR2 reads FQGTGA. The CDR3 region has the DNA TGTGCCAGCAGCCCTATCTCGGCAGGGTCCGGGGCCAACGTCCTGACTTTC. It translates to CASSPISAGSGANVLTF.

The CDR3 DNA is TGTGCCAGCAGCGTAGGGACTTCGAACACCGGGGAGCTGTTTTTT. This translates into CASSVGTSNTGELFF. The chain couples TRBV9 to TRBJ2-2, with D perhaps matching TRBD2 (5 bases). Germline V gene sequence: CDR1 SGDLS, CDR2 YYNGEE. Trimming removed 0 bases at V and 0 bases at J, with 6 bases between. The CDR3 extends over 15 amino acids.

J is TRBJ1-1 and V is TRBV11-1; the D is unclear. The V gene's germline CDR1 is SGHAT and CDR2 FQDESV (reference sequence). Trimming removed 3 bases at V and 11 bases at J, with 10 bases between. The CDR3 covers 11 residues. CDR3 amino acids: CASSFAREAFF. Here the CDR3 DNA reads TGTGCCAGCAGCTTCGCGAGGGAGGCTTTCTTT.